Shown below are 29 T cell receptor beta chains from a single sample sequenced in a study of tumor-infiltrating lymphocytes in primary liver carcinoma. For each extraction, RNA and DNA were obtained together from approximately 20-30 mg of unsorted bulk tissue. Making TCR beta cDNA involved approximately 510 ng total RNA and a constant-region primer. Modified slightly, ARM-PCR produced TCR beta libraries over three nested multiplex PCR rounds. The study ran its first two PCR rounds for approximately 10 cycles each, using TRBV1-TRBV30 forward primers and a C-beta reverse primer. In TCRdb, the multiplex PCR reads were re-called with MiXCR into one record per CDR3 protein. This sample has 75,000 to 80,000 distinct CDR3 sequences, with roughly two thirds found just once. Sequencing was carried out using tumor-adjacent normal liver tissue. Receptors originate from a man aged 35 to 55 with primary liver carcinoma and hepatitis B virus infection.

This clonotype is medium-sized within its sample. The chain couples TRBV7-9 to TRBJ2-3; 8 bases are a match to TRBD1. This CDR3 comprises 16 residues. CDR1 and CDR2 from the germline V gene are SEHNR and FQNEAQ (reference sequence). Trimming cost V 1 base and J 2 bases; bases outside gene matches: 5. The CDR3 region is CASSLDDRGDTDTQYF. The CDR3 DNA reads TGTGCCAGCAGCTTAGATGACAGGGGAGACACAGATACGCAGTATTTT.

The chain couples TRBV5-4 to TRBJ2-7; no clear D. Trimming stripped 4 bases from V and 11 bases from J, with 16 bases between. Germline V gene data show CDR1 as SGHNT and CDR2 as YYREEE (reference sequence). The CDR3 has 12 residues. CDR3 nucleotide sequence: TGTGCCAGCAGCCGAGATGTGGTGTATAAGTACTTC. Protein sequence: CASSRDVVYKYF.

As concerns this clonotype: One junction end disagrees with the germline gene, perhaps due to a read error. This chain connects TRBV11-2 to TRBJ2-1; possible D gene TRBD2, 5 bases. The CDR3 totals 15 residues. Germline CDR1 and CDR2: SGHAT and FQNNGV. The CDR3 sequence is CPSSPSELVGIEQFF. In DNA, the CDR3 is TGTCCCAGCAGTCCTTCGGAACTAGTAGGCATTGAGCAGTTCTTC. The variable domain in full, with the rest retrieved from reference TRBV11-2 and TRBJ2-1, is EAGVAQSPRYKIIEKRQSVAFWCNPISGHATLYWYQQILGQGPKLLIQFQNNGVVDDSQLPKDRFSAERLKGVDSTLKIQPAKLEDSAVYLCPSSPSELVGIEQFFGPGTRLTVL.

The chain has TRBV29-1 and TRBJ2-7; 8 bases agree with TRBD1. The CDR3 loop spans 13 amino acids. Germline V gene sequence: CDR1 SQVTM, CDR2 ANQGSEA. The CDR3 loop reads CNVEGTGSYEQYF. In DNA form, the CDR3 reads TGCAATGTTGAAGGGACAGGATCCTACGAGCAGTACTTC.

This clonotype came up a few times. The junction shows a germline mismatch at one end, possibly a read error. The chain carries TRBV12-5 and TRBJ2-2, with 9 nucleotides matching TRBD2. The CDR3 runs 15 residues. CDR1 and CDR2 (germline): LGHNT, FRNRAP. The CDR3, as DNA: TGTGCTAGTGGTCCTAGCGGGACGAACACCGGGGAACTGTTTTTT. Residues: CASGPSGTNTGELFF. The complete variable domain, with remaining parts taken from reference TRBV12-5 and TRBJ2-2, reads DARVTQTPRHKVTEMGQEVTMRCQPILGHNTVFWYRQTMMQGLELLAYFRNRAPLDDSGMPKDRFSAEMPDATLATLKIQPSEPRDSAVYFCASGPSGTNTGELFFGEGSRLTVL.

As concerns this clonotype: The final CDR3 position lacks the conserved phenylalanine or tryptophan, pointing to a likely read error. The J gene is TRBJ2-7, the V gene TRBV5-5, with no clear D. The ends were cut back, 0 bases at V and 2 bases at J, with 12 bases in the middle. CDR3 size: 15 residues. CDR1 and CDR2 (germline): SGHKS, YYEKEE (reference sequence). CDR3 DNA sequence: TGTGCCAGCAGCTTGGCATCTTCTGGTCCCTACGAGCAGTACTAC. It codes for CASSLASSGPYEQYY.

Comments on this clonotype: This sequence may be a read error, since a much larger clone differs from it by one base. The CDR3 carries no conserved terminal phenylalanine or tryptophan, so it likely arises from a read error. This chain connects TRBV5-1 to TRBJ2-2, with 9 bases that match TRBD1. V shed 4 bases, J shed 0 bases, and the junction held 7 bases outside the gene matches. CDR3 length equals 17 residues. CDR1 and CDR2 (germline): SGHRS, YFSETQ. In DNA, the CDR3 is TGCGCCAGCAGCGCAATACAGGGGGCAGCGAACACCGGGGAGCTGTTTATT. Translation: CASSAIQGAANTGELFI.

The table lists this clonotype with a few counts. The rearrangement uses TRBV29-1 and TRBJ2-5; 7 bases match TRBD2. The length of the CDR3 is 15 residues. V dropped 3 bases and J dropped 5; count of bases not matched to a gene: 12. Germline V gives CDR1 SQVTM, CDR2 ANQGSEA. The CDR3 DNA sequence: TGCAGCGTTGAGGGACCCGGGAGGCTCCATGAGACCCAGTACTTC. Residues: CSVEGPGRLHETQYF.

Concerning this clonotype: A much larger clone lies a single base off, so this may be a read error. The genes are TRBV7-9 and TRBJ2-7, with D possibly matching TRBD2 (6 bases). CDR1 and CDR2 from the germline V gene are SEHNR and FQNEAQ (reference sequence). CDR3 length: 15 amino acids. The CDR3 sequence: CGSSPQVSGSYAQYF. CDR3 DNA: TGTGGCAGCAGCCCCCAGGTTAGCGGATCCTACGCGCAGTACTTC.

With respect to this clonotype: Mismatch with germline at one junction end may stem from a read error. This chain links TRBV6-2 or TRBV6-3 with TRBJ1-5; a possible D gene is TRBD1 (6 bases). Germline assignment: CDR1 MNHEY and CDR2 SVGEGT. The CDR3 runs 15 residues. DNA for the CDR3: TGTGCCAGCAGTTACAGGAGTGGGGGCAATCAGTCCCAGCATTTT. Translating gives CASSYRSGGNQSQHF.

The chain carries TRBV23-1 and TRBJ1-1; D is uncertain. TRBV23-1 is recorded as an ORF, its role being uncertain. The CDR3 spans 14 residues. V was clipped by 7 bases and J by 1 base, with 13 bases between them. This chain's CDR3 is CASTSVTANTEAFF. CDR3 in DNA: TGCGCCAGCACTTCCGTAACAGCGAACACTGAAGCTTTCTTT.

The V and J genes are TRBV6-6 and TRBJ2-3; D could derive from TRBD1 or TRBD2 (5 bases each). CDR1 and CDR2 from the germline V gene are MNHNY and SVGAGI (reference sequence). The CDR3 is 15 amino acids. V was shortened by 11 bases and J by 1 base, with 19 bases between the two germline ends. The CDR3: CAGTGLGRGTDTQYF. Here the CDR3 DNA reads TGTGCCGGCACCGGCTTGGGGCGGGGCACAGATACGCAGTATTTT.

As regards this clonotype: The conserved phenylalanine or tryptophan is not found at the CDR3 terminus, so this likely reflects a read error. The chain carries TRBV4-2 and TRBJ2-7, with 12 bases lining up with TRBD2. The germline gives CDR1 LGHNA, CDR2 YNFKEQ. CDR3 length: 18 residues. CDR3 amino acids: CASNQYGLAGIGSYEQYY. The DNA of the CDR3 is TGTGCCAGCAACCAATACGGACTAGCGGGAATCGGGTCCTACGAGCAGTACTAC.

This clonotype was observed many times. V and J are TRBV5-6 and TRBJ2-2; no definite D call. CDR3 length equals 15 residues. Trimming shortened V by 1 base and J by 3 bases, and 10 bases separated the two germline ends. Per germline, CDR1 SGHDT and CDR2 YYEEEE. CDR3 DNA: TGTGCCAGCAGCTTGAATAGGGCGCACACCGGGGAGCTGTTTTTT. It is translated as CASSLNRAHTGELFF.

A note on this clonotype: A clone one base away is much larger, so this may be a read error. A read error is likely, as this CDR3 ends without the conserved phenylalanine or tryptophan. V and J are TRBV7-9 and TRBJ2-1; 10 bases are a match to TRBD2. From germline, CDR1 is SEHNR and CDR2 FQNEAQ (reference sequence). The length of the CDR3 is 16 residues. The J segment lost 7 bases and the V segment lost 5 bases, leaving 11 bases of the junction unmatched. The CDR3 loop is CASSLSTSGRGNEQFI. CDR3 in DNA: TGTGCCAGCAGCCTTAGTACGAGCGGGAGGGGGAATGAGCAGTTCATC.

Details on this clonotype: The conserved phenylalanine or tryptophan normally closing the CDR3 is absent here, so this likely arose from a read error. The chain couples TRBV12-3 or TRBV12-4 to TRBJ1-6; no clear D. CDR3 length: 12 amino acids. In DNA, the CDR3 is TGTGCCAGCAGTTTAAAGAATTCACCACTCCACATT. Translated, it gives CASSLKNSPLHI.

With respect to this clonotype: The junction departs from germline at one end; a sequencing error may be responsible. This sequence joins TRBV5-6 and TRBJ2-7; 11 bases are a match to TRBD2. CDR3 length: 15 amino acids. In germline, CDR1 is SGHDT, CDR2 YYEEEE. CDR3 DNA: TGTGCCAGCAGCTTGGAACTAGCGGGAGTGTATGAGCTGTACTTC. It yields the protein CASSLELAGVYELYF. Complete variable domain (other parts from reference TRBV5-6 and TRBJ2-7): DAGVTQSPTHLIKTRGQQVTLRCSPKSGHDTVSWYQQALGQGPQFIFQYYEEEERQRGNFPDRFSGHQFPNYSSELNVNALLLGDSALYLCASSLELAGVYELYFGPGTRLTVT.

The J gene is TRBJ2-3, the V gene TRBV4-1, with 12 bases matching TRBD2. Germline V gene lookup returns CDR1 MGHRA and CDR2 YSYEKL. CDR3 length: 18 residues. CDR3 bases: TGCACCAACAGCCAGGTGACTAGCGGGAGTGTATACACAGATACGCAGTATTTT. Protein: CTNSQVTSGSVYTDTQYF.

With respect to this clonotype: One end of the junction fails to match germline, which may point to a read error. The genes are TRBV4-1 and TRBJ2-2; 8 nucleotides agree with TRBD1. The length of the CDR3 is 16 residues. CDR1 and CDR2 (germline): MGHRA, YSYEKL. In nucleotides, the CDR3 is TGTGCCAGCAGCCTGGTAGGGACAGGGAACACCGGGGAGCTGTTTTTT. Its translation: CASSLVGTGNTGELFF.

Comment on this clonotype: The junction departs from the called germline gene at one end, perhaps through a read error. V gene TRBV10-3 combines with J gene TRBJ2-7, with no clear D. The CDR3 extends over 12 amino acids. In germline, CDR1 is ENHRY, CDR2 SYGVKD. Here the CDR3 reads CGISEAWQERYF. The CDR3 DNA is TGTGGCATCAGTGAAGCCTGGCAAGAGCGGTACTTC.

As to this clonotype: This sequence may be a read error, since a much larger clone differs from it by one base. The DNA for the CDR3 is TGTGCCAGCGGCTTCGGCACAGATACGCAGTATTTT. Its protein product is CASGFGTDTQYF. V is TRBV13 and J is TRBJ2-3, with D unresolved. This CDR3 is built from 12 residues. CDR1 PRHDT and CDR2 FYEKMQ come from the germline V gene (reference sequence).

Regarding this clonotype: One end of the junction fails to match germline, which may point to a read error. The CDR3 DNA reads TGCAGTGTCAGACAGGGCGGGAATGAGCAGTCCTTC. Amino acid sequence: CSVRQGGNEQSF. V is TRBV29-1 and J is TRBJ2-1, with a tentative D call TRBD1 (7 bases). The CDR3 contains 12 residues. Germline assignment: CDR1 SQVTM and CDR2 ANQGSEA.

This clonotype has only one observation. Possible read error: a much larger clone is one base away. This chain uses TRBV5-1 with TRBJ2-2; D may be TRBD2 (6 bases). Germline CDR1 reads SGHRS; CDR2 reads YFSETQ. V lost 6 bases and J lost 6, with 9 bases in between. The CDR3 is 12 residues long. This CDR3 reads CASNRESGELFF. CDR3 sequence (DNA): TGCGCCAGCAACCGGGAGTCCGGGGAGCTGTTTTTT.

This clonotype was detected only a few times. The conserved closing phenylalanine or tryptophan is absent in this CDR3, likely reflecting a read error. The chain has TRBV11-1 and TRBJ2-1, with 9 bases aligning to TRBD2. CDR3 length: 13 residues. The germline CDR1 and CDR2 sequences are SGHAT and FQDESV (reference sequence). The CDR3 DNA reads TGTGCCAGCAGTGCGGGAGGGCCGAATGGGCAGTTCGTC. Its translation is CASSAGGPNGQFV.

As to this clonotype: This may stem from a read error, because a much larger clone lies one nucleotide away. The V gene is TRBV24-1, the J gene TRBJ2-2, with unresolved D. This CDR3 comprises 13 residues. V lost 8 bases to trimming and J lost 3 bases, with 9 bases between them. The V gene's germline CDR1 is KGHDR and CDR2 SFDVKD. The CDR3: CATMRRDTGELFF. The CDR3 bases are TGTGCCACCATGAGAAGGGACACCGGGGAGCTGTTTTTT.

Points on this clonotype: A junction end diverges from the germline sequence, so it may reflect a read error. V is TRBV12-3 or TRBV12-4 and J is TRBJ2-1; 7 bases align to TRBD2. The CDR3 covers 14 residues. The CDR3 here is CASSFQGGPNEQFF. The CDR3 nucleotides read TGTGCCAGCAGTTTTCAGGGAGGGCCCAATGAGCAATTCTTC.

The V gene is TRBV4-3, the J gene TRBJ2-1; TRBD1 matches at 8 bases. V lost 2 bases, J lost 8 bases, and 8 bases stayed unmatched. The germline V gene encodes CDR1 LGHNA and CDR2 YSLEER. The CDR3 spans 15 residues. CDR3 nucleotides: TGCGCCAGCAGCCAACTTCAGGGGGCTAGCGATGAGCAGTTCTTC. Translated, it gives CASSQLQGASDEQFF.

This clonotype has a count of ten or more. A single base separates this from a much larger clone, so it may be a read error. The CDR3 DNA sequence: TGTGCCAGCAGTTACGCGCTAGCGGGAGGCGGGGTGCTGTTTTTT. Its protein product is CASSYALAGGGVLFF. The chain uses TRBV6-2 or TRBV6-3 and TRBJ2-2, with 11 bases matching TRBD2. The CDR3 loop spans 15 amino acids. The germline V gene has CDR1 MNHEY and CDR2 SVGEGT.

Of note for this clonotype: The junction departs from the called germline gene at one end, perhaps through a read error. The chain employs TRBV12-3 or TRBV12-4 and TRBJ2-7, with D maybe TRBD1 (5 bases). The CDR3 spans 12 residues. The CDR3 nucleotides are TGTGGCAGCAAAGCTTTTGGGGCCGAGCAGTACTTC. Protein product: CGSKAFGAEQYF.